This T cell receptor beta chain was sequenced during a study of T cells after posttransplantation cyclophosphamide (TCRdb year 2016). For the study in its entirety: T cell repertoire reconstitution was tracked by TRB sequencing after myeloablative bone marrow transplantation in which posttransplantation cyclophosphamide was used as GVHD prophylaxis. In 3 patients, TRB sequencing was also performed on up to roughly 3 more blood samples taken 2 to 5.2 years after transplant, and in 4 patients, pretransplant blood was also TRB-sequenced. Because TRA and TRB clonality correlated tightly in ten or so samples, later TCR analyses were limited to TRB. Antigen receptor sequencing was done on samples from 35 PTCy-treated patients and from some 15 related bone marrow donors of those patients. Public TRB sequences were searched against a database of over 3,000 sequences associated with responses to pathogens, tumor antigens, self-antigens and alloantigens. Blood from all 35 or so PTCy patients with 1-year posttransplant specimens was subjected to TRB sequencing. Broader findings and caveats from the paper: Across the roughly 48 patients, TRB clonality was highly associated with recipient CMV seropositivity and CMV reactivation, and diversity with PTCy was similar to that in the CNI/methotrexate controls. Donor-recipient similarity was low at 1-2 months but rose over the first year, and later blood repertoires were often dominated by donor CD8+ memory clones. The TRB repertoires of T cells infiltrating skin or the GI tract showed only limited overlap with the TRB repertoires found in blood.

TRB sequencing was run on genomic DNA with either the immunoSEQ assay at survey resolution or the hsTCRB kit. The original methods were these. Initial read processing used immunoSEQ software, and repertoire analyses used the LymphoSeq R package. For each TRB dataset, clonality was calculated as 1 minus normalized Shannon entropy, and the Gini coefficient was computed as well. To infer phenotypes in unsorted samples, TRB sequences from sorted subsets of the recipient or donor were mapped onto unsorted samples from the same recipient. TCRdb carries this immuneACCESS record with in-frame sequences only. Its versions omit some clonotypes, under half of them owing to an unresolved V gene in the studies checked, with the rest unexplained. V, J and clone size are those of that table, while D and trimming were read from the DNA. The sample has roughly 13,000 clones on record, about four fifths of them singletons. The ten largest clones capture around 0.8% of the sample.

The CDR3 numbers 16 residues from cysteine through phenylalanine. The DNA shown is the 48-base CDR3, in frame from base 1. The germline V gene (reference sequence) supplies CDR1 GTSNPN and CDR2 SVGIG. V ends up 1 base short and J 10 bases short, with an unmatched junction base count of 18. As for this clone: Its recognized antigen is unknown. Per-base quality was not reported, and no clone a single base away is much larger than it.

Peripheral blood samples were provided by related bone marrow donors on the day of marrow donation. Peripheral blood and bone marrow mononuclear cells were isolated by Ficoll-Hypaque density centrifugation and were cryopreserved. CD4+ and CD8+ T cells, including naive and memory subsets, were sorted by FACS on a FACSAria II. The receptor was derived from a man aged 45 to 65 in good health, CMV-negative, and a related stem cell transplant donor. The sequence links TRBV30 to TRBJ2-5; 7 central nucleotides agree with TRBD2. Sequenced material: memory CD4+ T cells sorted from PBMCs. Here is the DNA: TGTGCCTGGAGTGGGGATCCGACGGGACTATCGGCGGTCCAGTACTTC. It specifies CAWSGDPTGLSAVQYF.